The 6 T cell receptor beta chains below were found in one sample sequenced in a study of monozygotic twins with inflammatory bowel disease (dated by TCRdb to the late 2010s). The library came from 5' RACE. Sequencing used an Illumina HiSeq 2500. Reprocessed by TCRdb, the reads give a single entry per CDR3 protein sequence, without DNA. This sample's table carries 310,000 or so distinct CDR3 sequences. The ten biggest clones cover roughly 2% of the sample. The source material was blood. The receptors originated from a human donor with ulcerative colitis or Crohn's disease, or a healthy co-twin of an affected twin (not recorded which).

The CDR3 reads CASSRGQSYYEQYF. This sequence joins TRBV5-6 and TRBJ2-7; lacking DNA, the TRBD1 call made by TCRdb goes unchecked. The germline CDR1 and CDR2 sequences are SGHDT and YYEEEE. The CDR3 length is 14 residues. Variable domain in full (rest from reference TRBV5-6 and TRBJ2-7): DAGVTQSPTHLIKTRGQQVTLRCSPKSGHDTVSWYQQALGQGPQFIFQYYEEEERQRGNFPDRFSGHQFPNYSSELNVNALLLGDSALYLCASSRGQSYYEQYFGPGTRLTVT.

The chain has TRBV7-9 and TRBJ1-5; TCRdb picks TRBD1, but there is no DNA to check that call. CDR1 SEHNR and CDR2 FQNEAQ come from the germline V gene (reference sequence). The CDR3 runs 15 residues. The chain's CDR3 is CASSYGTAINQPQHF. Supplemented by reference TRBV7-9 and TRBJ1-5, the full variable domain reads DTGVSQNPRHKITKRGQNVTFRCDPISEHNRLYWYRQTLGQGPEFLTYFQNEAQLEKSRLLSDRFSAERPKGSFSTLEIQRTEQGDSAMYLCASSYGTAINQPQHFGDGTRLSIL.

The chain recombines TRBV5-1 with TRBJ1-1; as DNA is missing, the TRBD1 call by TCRdb cannot be tested. The CDR3 length is 16 residues. The V gene's germline CDR1 is SGHRS and CDR2 YFSETQ. CDR3 sequence reads: CASSPGGSYMNTEAFF. Complete variable domain (other parts from reference TRBV5-1 and TRBJ1-1): KAGVTQTPRYLIKTRGQQVTLSCSPISGHRSVSWYQQTPGQGLQFLFEYFSETQRNKGNFPGRFSGRQFSNSRSEMNVSTLELGDSALYLCASSPGGSYMNTEAFFGQGTRLTVV.

The chain joins TRBV28 to TRBJ1-1; with no DNA, the TCRdb D assignment of TRBD1 cannot be verified. In germline, CDR1 is MDHEN, CDR2 SYDVKM. The CDR3 runs 11 residues. The CDR3 loop is CASIRVGEAFF.

The chain couples TRBV5-1 to TRBJ2-5; the TCRdb call, TRBD1, lacks DNA for checking. The CDR3 is 14 residues long. Germline lookup yields CDR1 SGHRS and CDR2 YFSETQ. The CDR3 reads CASSLGQVRETQYF.

The chain is built from TRBV29-1 and TRBJ2-3; the D call from TCRdb, TRBD2, cannot be confirmed without DNA. Germline CDR1 SQVTM, CDR2 ANQGSEA. The CDR3 is 15 residues long. CDR3 sequence reads: CSGTGLAGLTDTQYF.